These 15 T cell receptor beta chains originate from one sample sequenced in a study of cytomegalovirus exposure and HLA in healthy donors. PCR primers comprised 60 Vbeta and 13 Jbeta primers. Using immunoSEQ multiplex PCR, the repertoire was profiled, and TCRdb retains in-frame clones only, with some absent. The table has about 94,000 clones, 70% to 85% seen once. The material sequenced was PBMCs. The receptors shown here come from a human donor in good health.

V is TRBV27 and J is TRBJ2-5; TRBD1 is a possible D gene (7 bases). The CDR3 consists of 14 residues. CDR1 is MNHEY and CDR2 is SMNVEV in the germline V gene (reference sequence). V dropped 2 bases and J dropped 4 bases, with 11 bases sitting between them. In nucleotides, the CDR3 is TGTGCCAGCAGTTTAGGAGGGGGCGGAGAGACCCAGTACTTC. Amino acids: CASSLGGGGETQYF.

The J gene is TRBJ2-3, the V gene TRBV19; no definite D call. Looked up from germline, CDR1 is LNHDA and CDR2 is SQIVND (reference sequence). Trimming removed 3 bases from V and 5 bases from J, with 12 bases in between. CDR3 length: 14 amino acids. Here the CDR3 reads CASSIQRSGDTQYF. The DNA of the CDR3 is TGTGCCAGTAGTATCCAACGGTCAGGAGATACGCAGTATTTT.

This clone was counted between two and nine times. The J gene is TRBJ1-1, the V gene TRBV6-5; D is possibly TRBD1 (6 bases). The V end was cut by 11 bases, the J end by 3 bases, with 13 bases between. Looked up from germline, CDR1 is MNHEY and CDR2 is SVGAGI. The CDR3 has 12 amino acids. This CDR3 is CACGGPDTEAFF. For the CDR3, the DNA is TGTGCCTGCGGGGGGCCGGACACTGAAGCTTTCTTT.

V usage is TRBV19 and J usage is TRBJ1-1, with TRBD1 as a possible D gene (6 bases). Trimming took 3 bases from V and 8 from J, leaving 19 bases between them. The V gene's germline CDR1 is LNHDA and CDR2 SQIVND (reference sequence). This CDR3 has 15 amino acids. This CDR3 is CASSMAGGQPYEAFF. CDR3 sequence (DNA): TGTGCCAGTAGTATGGCGGGGGGGCAACCGTACGAAGCTTTCTTT.

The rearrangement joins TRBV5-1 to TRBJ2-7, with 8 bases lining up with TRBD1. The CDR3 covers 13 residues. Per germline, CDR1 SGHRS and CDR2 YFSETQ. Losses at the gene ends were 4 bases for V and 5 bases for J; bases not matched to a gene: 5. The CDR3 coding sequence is TGCGCCAGCAGCACAGGACAGGGCCACGAGCAGTACTTC. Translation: CASSTGQGHEQYF.

CDR3 coding DNA: TGTGCCAGTAGCCCGACGAACGGGGTCCTCTATGGCTACACCTTC. This sequence encodes CASSPTNGVLYGYTF. The V call is TRBV19, the J call TRBJ1-2; D is undetermined. V dropped 6 bases and J dropped 4 bases, with 18 bases sitting between them. The CDR3 spans 15 residues. The germline gives CDR1 LNHDA, CDR2 SQIVND (reference sequence).

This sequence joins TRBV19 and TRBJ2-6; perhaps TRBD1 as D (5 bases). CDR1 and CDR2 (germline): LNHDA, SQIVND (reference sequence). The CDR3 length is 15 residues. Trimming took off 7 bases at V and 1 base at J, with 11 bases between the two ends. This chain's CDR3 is CASNVQGSGANVLTF. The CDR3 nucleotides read TGTGCCAGTAACGTCCAGGGTTCTGGGGCCAACGTCCTGACTTTC.

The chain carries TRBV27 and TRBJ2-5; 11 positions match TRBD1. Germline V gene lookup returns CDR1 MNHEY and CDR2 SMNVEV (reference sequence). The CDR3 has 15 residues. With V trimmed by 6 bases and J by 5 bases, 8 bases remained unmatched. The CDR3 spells CASSRGTGGRETQYF. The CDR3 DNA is TGTGCCAGCAGCCGAGGGACAGGGGGGCGGGAGACCCAGTACTTC.

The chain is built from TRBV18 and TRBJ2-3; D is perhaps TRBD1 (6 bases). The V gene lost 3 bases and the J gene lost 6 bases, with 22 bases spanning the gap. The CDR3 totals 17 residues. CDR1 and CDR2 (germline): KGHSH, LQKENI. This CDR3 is CASSPPNGQFLTDTQYF. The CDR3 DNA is TGTGCCAGCTCACCCCCGAATGGACAGTTCCTCACGGATACGCAGTATTTT.

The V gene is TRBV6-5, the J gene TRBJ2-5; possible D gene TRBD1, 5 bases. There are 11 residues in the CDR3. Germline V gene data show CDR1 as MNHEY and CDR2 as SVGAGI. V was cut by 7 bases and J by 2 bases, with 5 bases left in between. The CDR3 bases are TGTGCCAGCACAGGGCAAGAGACCCAGTACTTC. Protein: CASTGQETQYF.

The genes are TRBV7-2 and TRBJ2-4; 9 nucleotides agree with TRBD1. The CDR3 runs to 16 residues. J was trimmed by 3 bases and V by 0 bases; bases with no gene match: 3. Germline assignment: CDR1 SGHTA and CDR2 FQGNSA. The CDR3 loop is CASSLAGQGVKNIQYF. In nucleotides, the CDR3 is TGTGCCAGCAGCTTAGCGGGACAGGGAGTCAAAAACATTCAGTACTTC. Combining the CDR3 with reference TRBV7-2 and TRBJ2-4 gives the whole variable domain GAGVSQSPSNKVTEKGKDVELRCDPISGHTALYWYRQSLGQGLEFLIYFQGNSAPDKSGLPSDRFSAERTGGSVSTLTIQRTQQEDSAVYLCASSLAGQGVKNIQYFGAGTRLSVL.

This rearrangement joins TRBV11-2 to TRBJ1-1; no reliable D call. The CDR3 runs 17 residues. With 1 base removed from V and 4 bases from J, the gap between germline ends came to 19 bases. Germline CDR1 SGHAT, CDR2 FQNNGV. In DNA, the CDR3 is TGTGCCAGCAGCTTAGCTTTGCTAGCGGAGTGGGGCACTGAAGCTTTCTTT. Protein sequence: CASSLALLAEWGTEAFF.

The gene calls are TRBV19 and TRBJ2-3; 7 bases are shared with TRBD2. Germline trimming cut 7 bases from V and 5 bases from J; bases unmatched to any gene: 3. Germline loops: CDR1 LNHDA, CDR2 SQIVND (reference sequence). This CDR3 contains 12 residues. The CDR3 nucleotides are TGTGCCAGTACGTGGGGGGGAGATACGCAGTATTTT. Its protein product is CASTWGGDTQYF.

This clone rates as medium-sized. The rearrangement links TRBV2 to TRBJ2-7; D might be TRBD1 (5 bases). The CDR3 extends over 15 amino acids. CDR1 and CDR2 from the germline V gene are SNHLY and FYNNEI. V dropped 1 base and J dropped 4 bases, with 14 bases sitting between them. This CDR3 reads CASSEGPGPGYEQYF. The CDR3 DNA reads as TGTGCCAGCAGTGAAGGACCGGGCCCAGGGTACGAGCAGTACTTC.

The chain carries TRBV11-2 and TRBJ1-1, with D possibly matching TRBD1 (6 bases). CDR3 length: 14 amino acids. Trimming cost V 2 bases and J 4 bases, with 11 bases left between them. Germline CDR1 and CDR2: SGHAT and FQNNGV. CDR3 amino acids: CASSLSQGLTEAFF. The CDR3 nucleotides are TGTGCCAGCAGCTTATCACAGGGCCTCACTGAAGCTTTCTTT.